The 17 T cell receptor beta chains below all came from one sample that was sequenced in a study of blood T cell repertoires in COVID-19. Repertoires were generated with immunoSEQ multiplex PCR, while TCRdb's copy carries only in-frame clones and drops some. The repertoire holds approximately 46,000 clones, with around 88% as singletons. Material: peripheral blood. The receptors derive from a human donor in a cohort sampled during active COVID-19.

This clone was observed once. The chain joins TRBV19 to TRBJ2-7, with 10 bases matching TRBD2. V was clipped by 7 bases and J by 4 bases; unmatched bases: 10. Germline loops: CDR1 LNHDA, CDR2 SQIVND (reference sequence). The CDR3 contains 15 residues. CDR3 in DNA: TGTGCCAGTAACGGGGGGTCTAGCGGGAGTTACGAGCAGTACTTC. It yields the protein CASNGGSSGSYEQYF. Together with reference TRBV19 and TRBJ2-7, the CDR3 gives the full variable domain: DGGITQSPKYLFRKEGQNVTLSCEQNLNHDAMYWYRQDPGQGLRLIYYSQIVNDFQKGDIAEGYSVSREKKESFPLTVTSAQKNPTAFYLCASNGGSSGSYEQYFGPGTRLTVT.

The V call is TRBV5-1, the J call TRBJ2-3; 9 bases are shared with TRBD2. Germline V CDR1 and CDR2: SGHRS, YFSETQ. The CDR3 length is 16 residues. Trimming took 5 bases from V and 2 from J; bases not matched to a gene: 9. CDR3 protein: CASRFIAGVVTDTQYF. CDR3 bases: TGCGCCAGCAGATTTATAGCGGGGGTTGTCACAGATACGCAGTATTTT.

V gene TRBV15 combines with J gene TRBJ1-5, with D maybe TRBD1 (6 bases). With 0 bases removed from V and 4 bases from J, the gap between germline ends came to 16 bases. Germline CDR1 and CDR2: LNHNV and YYDKDF (reference sequence). The CDR3 extends over 17 amino acids. The CDR3 DNA is TGTGCCACCAGCAGAGATCTAGGGGGGACTAGTAATCAGCCCCAGCATTTT. It yields the protein CATSRDLGGTSNQPQHF.

CDR3 amino acids: CASSLMVAAGSYEQYF. In DNA, the CDR3 is TGTGCCAGCAGTTTAATGGTAGCGGCGGGCTCCTACGAGCAGTACTTC. The gene calls are TRBV28 and TRBJ2-7, with D possibly matching TRBD2 (6 bases). Germline V gene sequence: CDR1 MDHEN, CDR2 SYDVKM. V gave up 2 bases and J gave up 0 bases, with 14 bases separating them. The CDR3 loop spans 16 amino acids.

The chain carries TRBV7-8 and TRBJ1-2; 8 positions match TRBD1. The CDR3 has 13 amino acids. V lost 5 bases, J lost 6 bases, and 5 bases stayed unmatched. Germline V CDR1 and CDR2: SGHVS, FQNEAQ. The CDR3 here is CASSRQGRDGYTF. CDR3 bases: TGTGCCAGCAGCCGACAGGGGAGGGATGGCTACACCTTC.

Only a few counts were recorded for this clone. The chain uses TRBV5-4 and TRBJ1-3, with 7 bases identical to TRBD1. With 4 bases clipped from V and 2 bases from J, the junction kept 6 bases outside the gene matches. The length of the CDR3 is 15 residues. Germline V gene sequence: CDR1 SGHNT, CDR2 YYREEE (reference sequence). The CDR3, as DNA: TGTGCCAGCAGCAGTGGGACAGCTCCTGGAAACACCATATATTTT. Its protein is CASSSGTAPGNTIYF.

The gene calls are TRBV7-3 and TRBJ2-1; 8 nucleotides agree with TRBD2. After removal of 2 bases from V and 5 bases from J, the junction contained 2 bases not matched to a gene. CDR1 is SGHTA and CDR2 is FQGTGA in the germline V gene. The CDR3 totals 14 residues. The DNA of the CDR3 is TGTGCCAGCAGCTTATCCGGGGGGGACAATGAGCAGTTCTTC. It specifies CASSLSGGDNEQFF.

Only one count was recorded for this clone. The chain carries TRBV11-3 and TRBJ2-1; D not certain. Germline V gene data show CDR1 as SGHNT and CDR2 as YENEEA. Trimming shortened V by 4 bases and J by 1 base, and 5 bases separated the two germline ends. The CDR3 consists of 13 residues. CDR3 residues: CASSSFSYNEQFF. CDR3 nucleotides: TGTGCCAGCAGCTCTTTTTCCTACAATGAGCAGTTCTTC. Looking up the rest from reference TRBV11-3 and TRBJ2-1 gives the full variable domain: EAGVVQSPRYKIIEKKQPVAFWCNPISGHNTLYWYLQNLGQGPELLIRYENEEAVDDSQLPKDRFSAERLKGVDSTLKIQPAELGDSAVYLCASSSFSYNEQFFGPGTRLTVL.

The chain has TRBV6-2 or TRBV6-3 and TRBJ2-7; 10 positions match TRBD2. V was clipped by 5 bases and J by 5 bases; unmatched bases: 9. This CDR3 contains 15 residues. From germline, CDR1 is MNHEY and CDR2 SVGEGT. The CDR3 loop is CASSPLGLADDEQYF. The CDR3 nucleotides are TGTGCCAGCAGTCCCCTTGGACTAGCGGACGACGAGCAGTACTTC.

The genes are TRBV27 and TRBJ1-2; D is possibly TRBD1 (6 bases). V gave up 2 bases and J gave up 5 bases, with 15 bases separating them. Germline CDR1 and CDR2: MNHEY and SMNVEV (reference sequence). The CDR3 consists of 15 residues. CDR3 in DNA: TGTGCCAGCAGTTTAAGGCAGGGGATGATTTATGGCTACACCTTC. Encoded protein: CASSLRQGMIYGYTF.

J is TRBJ2-1 and V is TRBV7-6; 10 nucleotides agree with TRBD2. This CDR3 contains 17 residues. Germline V gene sequence: CDR1 SGHVS, CDR2 FNYEAQ. Unmatched junction bases numbered 4, after V lost 2 bases and J lost 0 bases. The CDR3 DNA follows: TGTGCCAGCAGCTTATTAGCTAGCGGGAGCTCCTACAATGAGCAGTTCTTC. Translating gives CASSLLASGSSYNEQFF.

The chain combines TRBV6-4 with TRBJ2-7, with 10 positions matching TRBD2. This CDR3 contains 16 residues. In germline, CDR1 is MRHNA, CDR2 SNTAGT. Losses at the gene ends were 0 bases for V and 3 bases for J; bases not matched to a gene: 5. The CDR3 sequence is CASSDSTSGTVYEQYF. CDR3 sequence (DNA): TGTGCCAGCAGTGACTCAACTAGCGGGACTGTCTACGAGCAGTACTTC.

The gene calls are TRBV5-1 and TRBJ2-1; TRBD2 matches at 8 bases. The CDR3 consists of 16 residues. Germline V lookup: CDR1 SGHRS, CDR2 YFSETQ. V lost 3 bases and J lost 4; bases outside the gene matches: 9. The chain's CDR3 is CASSYRAGESYNEQFF. CDR3 coding DNA: TGCGCCAGCAGCTATCGAGCGGGGGAATCTTACAATGAGCAGTTCTTC.

This chain links TRBV19 with TRBJ2-2; 7 bases line up with TRBD2. Per the germline V gene, CDR1 is LNHDA and CDR2 is SQIVND (reference sequence). The CDR3 is 14 amino acids. Losses at the gene ends were 2 bases for V and 7 bases for J; bases not matched to a gene: 4. The CDR3 DNA sequence: TGTGCCAGTAGTATAAGTGGGGGGGGCGGGGAGCTGTTTTTT. Protein product: CASSISGGGGELFF.

The chain links TRBV12-3 or TRBV12-4 to TRBJ1-2; the D is unclear. V was cut by 2 bases and J by 2 bases, with 6 bases left in between. CDR3 length equals 13 residues. The CDR3 bases are TGTGCCAGCAGTTTAACGGGGAACTATGGCTACACCTTC. This translates into CASSLTGNYGYTF.

This rearrangement joins TRBV5-1 to TRBJ2-5; 12 nucleotides match TRBD2. The V gene end was trimmed by 0 bases and the J gene end by 5 bases; junction bases not matched to a gene: 5. The CDR3 consists of 16 residues. The germline V gene encodes CDR1 SGHRS and CDR2 YFSETQ. The CDR3 region is CASSLGLAGGRETQYF. The CDR3 coding sequence is TGCGCCAGCAGCTTGGGCCTAGCGGGGGGGCGCGAGACCCAGTACTTC.

In its sample, this clone was seen once. The gene calls are TRBV24-1 and TRBJ2-3; TRBD1 matches at 10 bases. The germline V gene encodes CDR1 KGHDR and CDR2 SFDVKD. CDR3 length equals 14 residues. With V trimmed by 10 bases and J by 3 bases, 6 bases remained unmatched. Here the CDR3 DNA reads TGTGCCACGAATCCGGGACAGGGGACAGATACGCAGTATTTT. This translates into CATNPGQGTDTQYF.